These 15 T cell receptor beta chains were all obtained from the same sample, sequenced in a study of T cells in women clearing cervical HPV infection. Generated by immunoSEQ multiplex PCR, the TCRdb table keeps only in-frame clones and is missing some. This sample contains about 35,000 clones. Sequencing input: blood buffy coat. These receptors all stem from a woman between 18 and 70 years old with a cervical HPV16 infection that either progressed to CIN3+ or cleared (not recorded which).

As regards this clone: Read sequence stops 3 residues before the CDR3 end, and the germline J gene provides the missing end. This chain joins TRBV7-9 and TRBJ1-1, with 8 bases fitting TRBD1. Germline-derived CDR1 and CDR2 are SEHNR and FQNEAQ (reference sequence). The CDR3 sequence is 15 residues long. V was pared by 5 bases and J by 6 bases, with 11 bases of the junction left unmatched. The sequenced part of the CDR3 DNA is TGTGCCAGCAGCGAGAGGACAGGGAGATCCGCTGAA. Translating gives CASSERTGRSAE. The whole CDR3 region reads CASSERTGRSAEAFF.

Considering frequency, this clone is medium-sized. The read is 3 residues too short to cover the CDR3 end, so that end is filled in from the germline J gene. This rearrangement joins TRBV30 to TRBJ1-1, with D possibly being TRBD1 (6 bases). Germline CDR1 and CDR2: GTSNPN and SVGIG (reference sequence). Trimming removed 0 bases from V and 6 bases from J, with 17 bases in between. The CDR3 runs to 15 residues. The CDR3 is CAWSVLGAGFPEAFF. The sequenced part of the CDR3 DNA is TGTGCCTGGAGTGTTTTGGGGGCAGGGTTCCCTGAA.

Worth noting for this clone: From the germline J gene comes the end of the CDR3, since the read stops 3 residues before it. V and J are TRBV10-3 and TRBJ2-3; D is unresolved. V lost 6 bases to trimming and J lost 0 bases, with 10 bases between them. Germline-derived CDR1 and CDR2 are ENHRY and SYGVKD. The CDR3 loop spans 14 amino acids. The CDR3 region is CAISGGTSTDTQYF. The sequenced part of the CDR3 DNA is TGTGCCATCAGCGGCGGAACTAGCACAGATACG.

On this clone: Read sequence stops 3 residues before the CDR3 end, and the germline J gene provides the missing end. The chain recombines TRBV7-9 with TRBJ2-4; D gene unclear. The CDR3 consists of 14 residues. In germline, CDR1 is SEHNR, CDR2 FQNEAQ (reference sequence). CDR3 DNA, as far as it was read: TGTGCCAGCAGCTTAAATCAGGTTACTTATGGT. It specifies CASSLNQVTYG. In full, the CDR3 is CASSLNQVTYGQYF.

About this clone: The CDR3 goes on 3 residues after the read ends, and that part is filled in from the germline J gene. The J gene is TRBJ1-1, the V gene TRBV19; 7 nucleotides line up with TRBD1. Germline V gene lookup returns CDR1 LNHDA and CDR2 SQIVND (reference sequence). V shed 3 bases and J 0 bases; nucleotides not matched to a gene: 10. This CDR3 region has 17 residues. The CDR3 region is CASSIFGGTEVNTEAFF. CDR3 DNA, as far as it was read: TGTGCCAGTAGTATCTTTGGTGGGACAGAAGTGAACACTGAA.

Details on this clone: The read falls 3 residues short of the CDR3 end, and the missing part is taken from the germline J gene. This chain connects TRBV6-2 or TRBV6-3 to TRBJ1-1, with a tentative D call TRBD1 (6 bases). Deletions cut 7 bases from V and 0 bases from J, with 12 bases between. The germline CDR1 and CDR2 sequences are MNHEY and SVGEGT. The CDR3 spans 14 residues. The sequenced part of the CDR3 DNA is TGTGCCAGCACTCAGGGGCGCCTGAACACTGAA. Its translation: CASTQGRLNTE. The full CDR3 sequence reads CASTQGRLNTEAFF.

Comment on this clone: The read ends 3 residues early relative to the CDR3; the germline J gene fills the gap. J is TRBJ2-7 and V is TRBV4-1, with D unclear. Trimming removed 0 bases at V and 0 bases at J, with 12 bases between. Germline CDR1 is MGHRA and CDR2 is YSYEKL. The CDR3 consists of 16 residues. Incomplete CDR3 DNA: TGCGCCAGCAGCCAAGAGGTCCGCGTCCACTCCTACGAG. Amino acids: CASSQEVRVHSYE. The entire CDR3 protein is CASSQEVRVHSYEQYF.

With respect to this clone: The read terminates 3 residues ahead of where the CDR3 ends, so the germline J gene completes it. This rearrangement joins TRBV20-1 to TRBJ1-1, with 8 bases matching TRBD1. Germline CDR1 and CDR2: DFQATT and SNEGSKA (reference sequence). Germline trimming cut 3 bases from V and 6 bases from J; bases unmatched to any gene: 6. The CDR3 contains 13 residues. The CDR3 DNA, read in part, is TGCAGTGCTAGGGACAGGGACTGGGCTGAA. It is translated as CSARDRDWAE. The full CDR3 sequence reads CSARDRDWAEAFF.

As concerns this clone: The CDR3 end is not reached by the read, which stops 3 residues before it; the germline J gene fills it in. The chain joins TRBV6-2 or TRBV6-3 to TRBJ1-6, with 10 bases that match TRBD1. Germline CDR1 and CDR2: MNHEY and SVGEGT. The CDR3 consists of 16 residues. With V trimmed by 5 bases and J by 3 bases, 4 bases remained unmatched. CDR3 residues: CASSPGTGVYNSPLHF. The covered CDR3 bases are TGTGCCAGCAGTCCCGGGACAGGGGTCTATAATTCACCC.

Turning to this clone: The read falls 3 residues short of the CDR3 end, and the missing part is taken from the germline J gene. This rearrangement joins TRBV30 to TRBJ1-4; tentative D call: TRBD1 (6 bases). CDR1 and CDR2 (germline): GTSNPN, SVGIG (reference sequence). The CDR3 consists of 15 residues. CDR3 protein: CAWSSPDRVNSPLFF. The covered CDR3 bases are TGTGCCTGGAGTTCCCCGGACAGAGTTAATTCACCA.

About this clone: The read falls 3 residues short of the CDR3 end, and the missing part is taken from the germline J gene. The chain carries TRBV7-3 and TRBJ2-2, with 8 bases fitting TRBD2. Germline CDR1 is SGHTA and CDR2 is FQGTGA. The CDR3 length is 16 residues. J was trimmed by 5 bases and V by 2 bases; bases with no gene match: 7. The CDR3 bases that were read are TGTGCCAGCAGCTTAGAGGGGACTAGTAAAACCGGGGAG. Its protein product is CASSLEGTSKTGE. The entire CDR3 protein is CASSLEGTSKTGELFF.

This clone is labeled medium-sized based on frequency. The DNA ends 3 residues before the CDR3 does, and the rest of the CDR3 is filled in from the germline J gene. This chain joins TRBV4-1 and TRBJ1-1, with 7 bases identical to TRBD1. The CDR3 totals 18 residues. Germline values: CDR1 MGHRA, CDR2 YSYEKL. The ends lost 1 base at V and 1 base at J; junction bases unmatched: 12. The DNA read from the CDR3 is TGCGCCAGCAGCCAAGTAAGATCTCTACAGGGGAAGAACACTGAA. It encodes CASSQVRSLQGKNTE. The entire CDR3 reads CASSQVRSLQGKNTEAFF.

A remark on this clone: The junction differs from germline at one of its ends, possibly a read error. The CDR3 end is not reached by the read, which stops 3 residues before it; the germline J gene fills it in. The J gene is TRBJ2-2, the V gene TRBV4-2, with 11 bases lining up with TRBD2. This CDR3 region has 17 residues. Germline loops: CDR1 LGHNA, CDR2 YNFKEQ. CDR3 residues: CASSQDSGGAVWGELFF. Incomplete CDR3 DNA: TGCGCCAGCAGCCAAGATAGCGGGGGGGCGGTTTGGGGGGAG.

Turning to this clone: The read ends 3 residues early relative to the CDR3; the germline J gene fills the gap. This chain uses TRBV7-9 with TRBJ1-2; D gene unclear. CDR1 SEHNR and CDR2 FQNEAQ come from the germline V gene (reference sequence). This CDR3 contains 14 residues. Incomplete CDR3 DNA: TGTGCCAGCGGTAGCGGAGCGATTGTTGAGAGC. Its translation is CASGSGAIVES. The full-length CDR3 reads as CASGSGAIVESYTF.

Comment on this clone: The CDR3 end falls 3 residues outside the read, so it is completed with the germline J gene. The chain combines TRBV7-2 with TRBJ2-5, with a possible D match to TRBD1 (6 bases). Trimming took 3 bases from V and 1 from J, leaving 12 bases between them. The CDR3 has 15 residues. Germline V gene lookup returns CDR1 SGHTA and CDR2 FQGNSA. The DNA read from the CDR3 is TGTGCCAGCAGCTTTGGCCAGGGGTTCCAAGAGACC. This sequence encodes CASSFGQGFQET. The full CDR3 protein reads CASSFGQGFQETQYF.